Here is one TCR beta chain with its context. In the study's own analysis: Amplification from reference gene primers served as the basis for estimated nucleated cell counts. The data were produced by immunoSEQ multiplex PCR, yet TCRdb's version contains in-frame clones alone and is incomplete. V and J calls and clone size are as listed in that table; D and trimming were resolved from the DNA. Among more than 200,000 clones, about nine tenths were seen once, and the ten largest hold approximately 2%. These data are taken from a study of blood T cell repertoires in COVID-19. Overall study: The origin of the acute and convalescent COVID-19 samples was the United States, Italy and Spain. PBMCs, B-cell-depleted T cells, or T cells were the source of the cDNA or gDNA that made up the material.

Trimming cost V 1 base and J 6 bases; bases outside gene matches: 12. CDR3 length: 17 residues. Germline CDR1 SGDLS, CDR2 YYNGEE. This TCR derives from a woman under 30 who had recovered from COVID-19. The sequencing sample was made of PBMCs or T cells enriched from blood (not recorded which). This chain joins TRBV9 and TRBJ2-3; the match to TRBD2 covers 9 bases. CDR3 nucleotide sequence: TGTGCCAGCAGCGTACATAGCGGGAGCGGTAAATTGGATACGCAGTATTTT. This sequence encodes CASSVHSGSGKLDTQYF. Full variable domain (missing parts from reference TRBV9 and TRBJ2-3): DSGVTQTPKHLITATGQRVTLRCSPRSGDLSVYWYQQSLDQGLQFLIQYYNGEERAKGNILERFSAQQFPDLHSELNLSSLELGDSALYFCASSVHSGSGKLDTQYFGPGTRLTVL.